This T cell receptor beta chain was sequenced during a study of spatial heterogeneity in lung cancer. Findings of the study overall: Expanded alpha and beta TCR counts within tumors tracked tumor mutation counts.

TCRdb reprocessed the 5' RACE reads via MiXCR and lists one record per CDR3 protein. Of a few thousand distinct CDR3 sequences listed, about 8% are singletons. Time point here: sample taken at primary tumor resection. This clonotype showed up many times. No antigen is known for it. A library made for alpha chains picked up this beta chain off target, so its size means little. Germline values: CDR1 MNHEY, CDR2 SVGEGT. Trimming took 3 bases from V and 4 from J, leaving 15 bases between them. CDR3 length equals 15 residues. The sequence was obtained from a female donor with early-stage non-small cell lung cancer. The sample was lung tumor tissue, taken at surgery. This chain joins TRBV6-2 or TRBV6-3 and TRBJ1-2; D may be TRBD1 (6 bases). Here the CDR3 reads CASSYGAPGAYGYTF. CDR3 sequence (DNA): TGTGCCAGCAGTTATGGTGCCCCGGGGGCCTATGGCTACACCTTC.